The 20 T cell receptor beta chains in this list originate from one sample, sequenced in a study of identical twins. TCRdb recomputed calls from the 5' RACE reads with MiXCR, one row per CDR3 protein. The data contain 1,800,000 or so distinct CDR3 sequences, less than 40% of them singletons. The sequenced sample consisted of cord blood. The receptors were sampled from a newborn girl in good health.

This chain connects TRBV27 to TRBJ1-1; tentative D call: TRBD1 (6 bases). This CDR3 has 12 residues. In germline, CDR1 is MNHEY, CDR2 SMNVEV (reference sequence). Between the trimmed V and J ends, which lost 11 bases and 4 bases, there was a span of 14 bases. CDR3 sequence (DNA): TGTGCCGCCAGGGGAGTGGCCACTGAAGCTTTCTTT. It translates to CAARGVATEAFF.

This clonotype came up many times. This chain connects TRBV7-2 to TRBJ1-4; tentative D call: TRBD1 (5 bases). V was pared by 1 base and J by 3 bases, with 6 bases between. The CDR3 sequence is 14 residues long. CDR1 and CDR2 from the germline V gene are SGHTA and FQGNSA. The CDR3 loop is CASSLGTPNEKLFF. CDR3 in DNA: TGTGCCAGCAGCTTAGGGACACCTAATGAAAAACTGTTTTTT.

The chain combines TRBV29-1 with TRBJ2-6; 10 positions match TRBD1. The germline CDR1 and CDR2 sequences are SQVTM and ANQGSEA. This CDR3 has 17 amino acids. V shed 1 base and J 0 bases; nucleotides not matched to a gene: 3. The CDR3 DNA follows: TGCAGCGTTGAAGGGGGGACAGGGGCCTCTGGGGCCAACGTCCTGACTTTC. It codes for CSVEGGTGASGANVLTF.

V usage is TRBV10-3 and J usage is TRBJ2-2; the match to TRBD2 covers 15 bases. The germline V gene encodes CDR1 ENHRY and CDR2 SYGVKD. After removal of 6 bases from V and 0 bases from J, the junction contained 5 bases not matched to a gene. CDR3 length: 18 amino acids. This CDR3 reads CAIRTGLAGGPNTGELFF. As DNA, the CDR3 is TGTGCCATCAGGACTGGACTAGCGGGGGGGCCGAACACCGGGGAGCTGTTTTTT.

This chain connects TRBV12-3 or TRBV12-4 to TRBJ2-3; D is uncertain. CDR3 length: 11 residues. The V gene lost 6 bases and the J gene lost 11 bases, with 12 bases spanning the gap. In nucleotides, the CDR3 is TGTGCCAGCAGGGCAGAAGATGTGCAGTATTTT. Its protein is CASRAEDVQYF.

This clonotype was found once. V and J are TRBV7-2 and TRBJ1-4; TRBD1 might be the D (6 bases). The CDR3 loop spans 14 amino acids. Germline V gene sequence: CDR1 SGHTA, CDR2 FQGNSA. The V end was cut by 5 bases, the J end by 8 bases, with 15 bases between. The CDR3 nucleotides are TGTGCCAGCAGCCCAGACACAGGGCGGGAAAAACTGTTTTTT. Residues: CASSPDTGREKLFF.

This chain connects TRBV6-6 to TRBJ2-1; D gene uncertain. The CDR3 is 12 amino acids. The germline CDR1 and CDR2 sequences are MNHNY and SVGAGI (reference sequence). V dropped 2 bases and J dropped 10 bases, with 9 bases sitting between them. The CDR3 DNA follows: TGTGCCAGCAGTTACGAGGTATACGAGCAGTTCTTC. This translates into CASSYEVYEQFF.

This clonotype was observed a handful of times. V is TRBV12-3 or TRBV12-4 and J is TRBJ1-1; D not certain. With 6 bases removed from V and 2 bases from J, the gap between germline ends came to 7 bases. The CDR3 is 12 residues long. The CDR3: CASRRHNTEAFF. The CDR3 DNA sequence: TGTGCCAGCAGGAGGCATAACACTGAAGCTTTCTTT.

V and J are TRBV20-1 and TRBJ2-7, with unresolved D. This CDR3 spans 11 amino acids. Trimming removed 4 bases from V and 4 bases from J, with 8 bases in between. Germline CDR1 DFQATT, CDR2 SNEGSKA (reference sequence). As DNA, the CDR3 is TGCAGTGCTACGACACTTTACGAGCAGTACTTC. Translation gives CSATTLYEQYF.

This clonotype has a single count. The chain joins TRBV3-1 to TRBJ2-1; 7 bases are shared with TRBD2. This CDR3 is built from 17 residues. The junction had 10 bases not matched to a gene; V was cut back by 0 bases and J by 5 bases. Looked up from germline, CDR1 is LGHDT and CDR2 is YNNKEL (reference sequence). CDR3 residues: CASSQDLGGSLNNEQFF. The CDR3 nucleotides are TGTGCCAGCAGCCAAGATCTTGGCGGGAGCTTAAACAATGAGCAGTTCTTC.

This clonotype has only a few counts. The chain combines TRBV12-3 or TRBV12-4 with TRBJ1-2; D is ambiguous. The CDR3 covers 13 residues. With 3 bases removed from V and 3 bases from J, the gap between germline ends came to 8 bases. CDR3 bases: TGTGCCAGCAGTTTCGGGCTCCACTATGGCTACACCTTC. Amino acids: CASSFGLHYGYTF.

This clonotype is a singleton in its sample. The chain uses TRBV7-2 and TRBJ1-2; 8 nucleotides align to TRBD1. This CDR3 has 14 residues. Germline V gene data show CDR1 as SGHTA and CDR2 as FQGNSA. The V and J ends lost 8 bases and 11 bases, in that order; junction bases with no gene match: 16. This CDR3 reads CASDLIGQGERYTF. CDR3 in DNA: TGTGCCAGCGACCTAATAGGACAGGGAGAAAGGTACACCTTC.

This sequence joins TRBV5-1 and TRBJ2-3, with D tentatively TRBD1 (5 bases). Germline CDR1 and CDR2: SGHRS and YFSETQ. The V end was cut by 0 bases, the J end by 0 bases, with 11 bases between. The CDR3 contains 16 residues. CDR3 loop: CASSLGQQTSTDTQYF. The CDR3, as DNA: TGCGCCAGCAGCTTGGGACAGCAGACTAGCACAGATACGCAGTATTTT.

This chain connects TRBV28 to TRBJ2-7; D is unresolved. The CDR3 totals 14 residues. Germline CDR1 and CDR2: MDHEN and SYDVKM. Trimming shortened V by 6 bases and J by 0 bases, and 12 bases separated the two germline ends. CDR3 in amino acids: CASSLYASSYEQYF. CDR3 nucleotide sequence: TGTGCCAGCAGCCTCTATGCGAGCTCCTACGAGCAGTACTTC.

This clonotype was counted many times. J is TRBJ2-7 and V is TRBV12-3 or TRBV12-4; D is perhaps TRBD2 (6 bases). V lost 8 bases to trimming and J lost 1 base, with 12 bases between them. CDR3 length equals 13 residues. CDR3 in DNA: TGTGCCAGCCGAAATAGCGGTTCCTACGAGCAGTACTTC. Translating gives CASRNSGSYEQYF.

The chain is built from TRBV20-1 and TRBJ1-2, with TRBD1 identical over 8 bases. Germline CDR1 DFQATT, CDR2 SNEGSKA (reference sequence). CDR3 size: 13 residues. The V gene end was trimmed by 3 bases and the J gene end by 4 bases; junction bases not matched to a gene: 4. The CDR3: CSASKTGAYGYTF. In DNA form, the CDR3 reads TGCAGTGCTAGTAAGACAGGGGCCTATGGCTACACCTTC.

CDR3 protein: CASRWGQHTGELFF. In DNA form, the CDR3 reads TGTGCCAGCAGATGGGGACAGCACACCGGGGAGCTGTTTTTT. The genes are TRBV25-1 and TRBJ2-2; 7 nucleotides align to TRBD1. The CDR3 spans 14 residues. With 6 bases clipped from V and 3 bases from J, the junction kept 4 bases outside the gene matches. In germline, CDR1 is MGHDK, CDR2 SYGVNS. Full variable domain (rest looked up from reference TRBV25-1 and TRBJ2-2): EADIYQTPRYLVIGTGKKITLECSQTMGHDKMYWYQQDPGMELHLIHYSYGVNSTEKGDLSSESTVSRIRTEHFPLTLESARPSHTSQYLCASRWGQHTGELFFGEGSRLTVL.

The chain carries TRBV6-5 and TRBJ2-7; 14 bases match TRBD2. J gave up 2 bases and V 6 bases, and 6 bases lay outside the gene matches. This CDR3 has 16 amino acids. Germline loops: CDR1 MNHEY, CDR2 SVGAGI. The CDR3 sequence is CASSRLAGGRTYEQYF. For the CDR3, the DNA is TGTGCCAGCAGCCGACTAGCGGGAGGGCGGACCTACGAGCAGTACTTC.

This clonotype was counted between two and nine times. This chain joins TRBV27 and TRBJ2-7; D gene ambiguous. CDR3 length: 13 amino acids. V lost 3 bases to trimming and J lost 4 bases, with 10 bases between them. From germline, CDR1 is MNHEY and CDR2 SMNVEV (reference sequence). The DNA of the CDR3 is TGTGCCAGCAGTTTTACAGCCTTTTACGAGCAGTACTTC. It is translated as CASSFTAFYEQYF.

In this sample, this clonotype turned up a few times. The junction does not match germline at one end; this may be a read error. The CDR3 nucleotides read TGTGCCGGCAGTTTAGTACGGTTCAGACGAGAGACCCAGTACTTC. Translation: CAGSLVRFRRETQYF. The chain combines TRBV12-3 or TRBV12-4 with TRBJ2-5; D gene uncertain. CDR3 length equals 15 residues.